The clone carrying this T cell receptor (beta chain) came up a few times. In the original analysis: How many nucleated cells were present was estimated from reference gene primer amplification. Generated by immunoSEQ multiplex PCR, the TCRdb table keeps only in-frame clones and is missing some. D and trimming were read from the DNA, whereas the V and J calls and clone size are those reported in that table. The sample includes 60,000 or so clones, approximately 92% of them seen just once. The data stem from a study of blood T cell repertoires in COVID-19. On the study more broadly: Acute-phase and convalescent COVID-19 samples originated in the United States, Italy and Spain. In each case, the material was cDNA or gDNA derived from T cells, B-cell-depleted T cells, or PBMCs.

The CDR3 is 19 residues long. After removal of 4 bases from V and 8 bases from J, the junction contained 17 bases not matched to a gene. CDR1 and CDR2 (germline): PRHDT, FYEKMQ (reference sequence). This TCR was sampled from a human donor with active COVID-19. The donor label of this sample is uncertain. The rearrangement joins TRBV13 to TRBJ2-1, with TRBD2 matching 13 bases. Sequenced: peripheral blood. The CDR3 nucleotides read TGTGCCAGCAGCTCTGCACCAAGCGGGGGACTAGCGGGAATCGATGAGCAGTTCTTC. Encoded protein: CASSSAPSGGLAGIDEQFF. Complete variable domain (other parts from reference TRBV13 and TRBJ2-1): AAGVIQSPRHLIKEKRETATLKCYPIPRHDTVYWYQQGPGQDPQFLISFYEKMQSDKGSIPDRFSAQQFSDYHSELNMSSLELGDSALYFCASSSAPSGGLAGIDEQFFGPGTRLTVL.